The clone carrying this T cell receptor (beta chain) was counted ten times or more. Its antigen remains unidentified. This sample stems from a study of Graves' ophthalmopathy and Graves' hyperthyroidism. From RNA, the CDR3 regions of TCR beta chains were amplified and sequenced. First-round RT-PCR with HTBI primers preceded a second-round multiplex PCR. TCRdb redid the calling of the multiplex PCR reads with MiXCR, one entry per CDR3 protein. The profile shows 400,000 to 500,000 distinct CDR3 sequences, 20% to 25% of them singletons. Germline-derived CDR1 and CDR2 are MNHNS and SASEGT. The CDR3 is 14 residues long. Among the hyperthyroidism patients, all were newly diagnosed, aged 18 to 65, with under 2 months' duration. Excluded were patients with other autoimmune diseases, uncontrolled infections, pregnancy or lactation. The study's findings and limits: A 13-signature model separated ophthalmopathy from stable hyperthyroidism, reaching around 88% sensitivity and less than 82% specificity cross-validated.

The sequence came from a woman younger than 30 with stable Graves' hyperthyroidism. Sequences were obtained from peripheral blood. The chain employs TRBV6-1 and TRBJ2-5; TRBD2 matches at 8 bases. CDR3 sequence: CASAGGGAQETQYF. DNA for the CDR3: TGTGCTTCGGCGGGAGGAGGGGCCCAAGAGACCCAGTACTTC.